In its sample, the clone carrying this T cell receptor beta chain was seen a few times. The data stem from a study of shared clonotypes between healthy human individuals. Clones were sequenced by immunoSEQ multiplex PCR, and TCRdb holds only the in-frame ones, with some missing. The table shows about 1.1 million clones, with 60% to 85% occurring only once. This CDR3 region has 11 residues. V gave up 4 bases and J gave up 3 bases, with 6 bases separating them. Germline V gene sequence: CDR1 DFQATT, CDR2 SNEGSKA (reference sequence). This chain uses TRBV20-1 with TRBJ1-2; no definite D call. The clonotype originates from a man aged 18-30 years in good health. Some clones in this sample may be carry-over from other donors' samples. Source material: memory CD4+ T cells from PBMCs. Subset reported: CD45RA-negative fraction. The CDR3 coding sequence is TGCAGTGCTAAAGTGGACTATGGCTACACCTTC. Residues: CSAKVDYGYTF.